This T cell receptor (beta chain) derives from a study of cytomegalovirus exposure and HLA in healthy donors. This PCR relied on a set of 60 Vbeta primers and 13 Jbeta primers. Some clones are missing from TCRdb's copy, which holds only in-frame ones; the method was immunoSEQ multiplex PCR. This sample has under 150,000 clones, with around four fifths found just once. This CDR3 region has 17 residues. The germline V gene has CDR1 SGHTA and CDR2 FQGTGA. J lost 2 bases, V lost 2 bases, and 7 bases had no gene match. Sequencing was performed on PBMCs. The chain is built from TRBV7-3 and TRBJ2-3; 10 positions agree with TRBD2. The source is a boy younger than 10 in good health and CMV-seronegative. The CDR3 DNA sequence: TGTGCCAGCAGCTTAGAAACTAGCGGGGACTTCACAGATACGCAGTATTTT. Its translation is CASSLETSGDFTDTQYF.